This T cell receptor beta chain was recovered during a study of OX40 agonist ivuxolimab in advanced cancers. In terms of the full investigation: Ivuxolimab was an agonistic, fully human IgG2 monoclonal antibody directed against OX40 (CD134), a costimulatory receptor. Intravenous ivuxolimab was administered to patients every 2 weeks at six dose levels: 0.01, 0.1, 0.3, 1.5, 3 and 10 mg/kg. Among the roughly 50 dose-escalation patients, about 20 had hepatocellular carcinoma, around 15 melanoma, 9 renal cell carcinoma and 9 head and neck cancer. In the dose-escalation cohort, around 80% of patients were male, and the mean age was around 60 years with a range of roughly 23 to 79. Patients were allowed to have had prior anti-PD-1, anti-PD-L1 or anti-CTLA-4 therapy, and 30% to 40% of the dose-escalation patients had been treated with checkpoint inhibitors. Partial responses occurred in three dose-escalation patients, of whom one had hepatocellular carcinoma and two had cutaneous melanoma. Peripheral TCRbeta sequencing was intended to test whether TCR sequence diversity was altered and clonal T-cell expansion was caused by ivuxolimab. The monotherapy dose-escalation portion (N of about 52 patients) of the phase I ivuxolimab trial is reported in the paper.

Patients with autoimmune disease history or receiving systemic immunosuppression were excluded from the trial. Peripheral blood for TCR sequencing was collected from all dose cohorts at baseline, on cycle 4 day 1, and on cycle 7 day 1. The samples were taken from a phase I, first-in-human, multicenter, open-label dose-escalation trial of ivuxolimab. Adults with locally advanced or metastatic melanoma, renal cell carcinoma, hepatocellular carcinoma or head and neck squamous cell carcinoma were enrolled in the trial. CD4+ and CD8+ T cells were sorted separately from peripheral blood before TCR sequencing. As encoded in the germline V gene (reference sequence), CDR1 is MNHNY while CDR2 is SVGAGI. V lost 6 bases and J lost 7 bases, and the count of bases not matched to a germline gene is 5. The CDR3 measures 12 amino acids from cysteine to phenylalanine. Of the read, only the CDR3 DNA is kept; its 36 bases are in frame from base 1.

Overall results and qualifications from the work: At doses from 0.1 to 3.0 mg/kg, clonal expansion was seen in both CD4+ and CD8+ blood T cells between baseline and week 6. Low levels of normalized T-cell clonal expansion were also seen in some patients who did not respond. In the 0.1-3.0 mg/kg groups, partial responders had among the lowest normalized peripheral clonal expansion, particularly in CD8+ T cells. Which antigens the clonally expanded peripheral T cells were specific for was not determined. After ivuxolimab, expanded clones were on average more numerous among CD8+ T cells than among CD4+ T cells.

Genomic DNA was extracted from sorted cells for sequencing of the TCRbeta CDR3 region. The immunoSEQ Assay was used to sequence the TCRbeta CDR3 regions. TCRdb re-hosts the immuneACCESS table, in-frame sequences only. Its copies lack some clones; in the studies checked, an unresolved V gene accounts for under half of them, and the cause for the rest is not known. The sample has tens of thousands of clones on record, roughly nine tenths of them singletons. The ten largest clones represent roughly 1.3% of the sample. A remark on this clone: Its antigen remains undetermined. Base-call qualities are not available, and no considerably larger clone is one nucleotide away.

The rearranged segments are TRBV6-6 and TRBJ1-1; 7 junctional bases match TRBD1. Sample: CD4+ or CD8+ T cells sorted from blood, taken in a trial of the OX40 agonist ivuxolimab. The receptor's source is an adult with an advanced solid tumor such as melanoma, head and neck, liver or kidney cancer. Read as DNA, the sequence is TGTGCCAGCAGACGCGGACAGGTTGAAGCTTTCTTT. It encodes CASRRGQVEAFF.